A selection of T cell receptor beta chains follows, all from one sample in a study of a mutant IDH1 vaccine in newly diagnosed glioma. Measured with immunoSEQ multiplex PCR; TCRdb has only the in-frame clones, and not every one. The table shows roughly 76,000 clones, with about 82% occurring only once. For these TCRs, the target antigens are not known. This material consisted of PBMCs, taken from a glioma patient whose treatment included an IDH1 peptide vaccine. These receptors all come from a man aged 25-45 years with glioma. Some clones in this sample may be carry-over from other donors' samples. The CDR3 runs from the conserved cysteine through the conserved F or W. D genes are given only for firm matches. Clone size appears in some rows only: once, few, many, or a class for an expanded clone.

v_gene	d_gene	len	j_gene	abundance	CDR3aa	CDR3nt
TRBV5-1	NA	11	TRBJ2-7	NA	CASLGEDEQYF	TGCGCCAGTTTGGGAGAGGACGAGCAGTACTTC
TRBV9	TRBD2	16	TRBJ2-5	NA	CASSVGGGRIQETQYF	TGTGCCAGCAGCGTAGGCGGGGGACGCATACAAGAGACCCAGTACTTC
TRBV5-5	NA	13	TRBJ2-1	NA	CASHPAAPGEQFF	TGTGCCAGCCACCCCGCGGCACCCGGCGAGCAGTTCTTC
TRBV2	TRBD1	13	TRBJ2-1	NA	CASSGTGEGEQFF	TGTGCCAGCAGTGGGACAGGGGAGGGTGAGCAGTTCTTC
TRBV19	NA	15	TRBJ2-3	NA	CASSIAGTSTDTQYF	TGTGCCAGTAGTATAGCCGGGACTAGCACAGATACGCAGTATTTT
TRBV18	TRBD1	14	TRBJ1-4	NA	CASSPGQTNEKLFF	TGTGCCAGCTCACCGGGACAGACTAATGAAAAACTGTTTTTT
TRBV19	NA	13	TRBJ1-1	NA	CASKGRGGGEAFF	TGTGCCAGTAAGGGAAGGGGAGGCGGTGAAGCTTTCTTT
TRBV7-6	TRBD2	16	TRBJ2-2	NA	CASSLLAGAPVGELFF	TGTGCCAGCAGCCTACTAGCGGGAGCCCCCGTCGGGGAGCTGTTTTTT
TRBV28	TRBD1	14	TRBJ2-3	NA	CASSSGTETDTQYF	TGTGCCAGCAGCTCCGGGACAGAAACAGATACGCAGTATTTT
TRBV5-4	NA	15	TRBJ1-1	NA	CASSSGGRVSLGAFF	TGTGCCAGCAGCTCGGGCGGGAGGGTCTCACTGGGAGCTTTCTTT
TRBV9	TRBD1	14	TRBJ2-7	NA	CASSPGTGAYEQYF	TGTGCCAGCAGCCCAGGGACAGGGGCCTACGAGCAGTACTTC
TRBV5-1	TRBD2	15	TRBJ2-3	NA	CASSLSPGGTDTQYF	TGCGCCAGCAGCTTGAGCCCGGGGGGGACAGATACGCAGTATTTT
TRBV25-1	NA	12	TRBJ2-1	NA	CASSRVGNEQFF	TGTGCCAGCAGCAGGGTGGGAAATGAGCAGTTCTTC
TRBV5-4	NA	12	TRBJ2-7	few	CASSMLGDEQYF	TGTGCCAGCAGCATGCTTGGGGACGAGCAGTACTTC
TRBV5-4	TRBD2	14	TRBJ2-3	NA	CASSFSGATDTQYF	TGTGCCAGCAGCTTTAGCGGGGCCACAGATACGCAGTATTTT
TRBV7-6	NA	13	TRBJ2-5	NA	CASSERGLRAQYF	TGTGCCAGCAGCGAAAGAGGCTTGAGGGCCCAGTACTTC
TRBV19	NA	14	TRBJ1-1	NA	CASTPRDLNTEAFF	TGTGCCAGTACTCCCCGGGACCTAAACACTGAAGCTTTCTTT
TRBV30	TRBD2	15	TRBJ2-7	NA	CAWSGSGRVSYEQYF	TGTGCCTGGAGTGGTAGCGGGAGGGTCTCCTACGAGCAGTACTTC
TRBV6-6	TRBD1	15	TRBJ2-7	NA	CASSRTGTGAYEQYF	TGTGCCAGCAGCCGTACGGGGACAGGGGCCTACGAGCAGTACTTC
TRBV19	TRBD2	18	TRBJ2-1	NA	CASSINSGGLWGTNEQFF	TGTGCCAGTAGTATAAATAGCGGGGGACTTTGGGGTACGAATGAGCAGTTCTTC
TRBV13	NA	17	TRBJ2-3	NA	CASSLGGVAEGTDTQYF	TGTGCCAGCAGCCTGGGAGGCGTAGCGGAAGGCACAGATACGCAGTATTTT
TRBV5-1	TRBD1	14	TRBJ1-1	NA	CASSPQGANTEAFF	TGCGCCAGCAGCCCACAGGGGGCCAACACTGAAGCTTTCTTT
TRBV30	NA	14	TRBJ1-5	once	CAWQGIGSNQPQHF	TGTGCCTGGCAGGGGATCGGTAGCAATCAGCCCCAGCATTTT
TRBV7-6	NA	16	TRBJ1-4	NA	CASSADRPFSNEKLFF	TGTGCCAGCAGCGCGGACAGACCCTTTAGTAATGAAAAACTGTTTTTT
TRBV7-9	NA	11	TRBJ1-1	few	CASSLGTEAFF	TGTGCCAGCAGCTTAGGAACTGAAGCTTTCTTT
TRBV30	NA	13	TRBJ1-2	NA	CAWSVRQYYGYTF	TGTGCCTGGAGTGTTCGACAGTACTATGGCTACACCTTC
TRBV2	NA	15	TRBJ1-3	NA	CASSGTGPSGNTIYF	TGTGCCAGCAGTGGGACGGGACCCTCTGGAAACACCATATATTTT
TRBV9	NA	15	TRBJ1-2	NA	CASSVGAANNYGYTF	TGTGCCAGCAGCGTAGGGGCAGCTAATAACTATGGCTACACCTTC